Listed below are T cell receptor beta chains from one sample, sequenced in a study of blood T cell repertoires in COVID-19. The assay was immunoSEQ multiplex PCR, and TCRdb's table has in-frame clones only and misses some. This sample carries approximately 310,000 clones, about 89% of them seen once, and the ten largest clones take 4.5% to 6.5%. The sequencing sample was made of PBMCs or T cells enriched from blood (not recorded which). The receptors shown here come from a man in his 60s who had recovered from COVID-19. Both conserved end residues are part of each CDR3. The D gene is left open where the match is weak. A clone size is listed for some rows: how often the clone was seen (once, few, many), or a class if it is expanded.

j_call d_call clone_size v_call cdr3_aa cdr3_nt
TRBJ1-1 . . TRBV11-2 CASSTGGIPFF TGTGCCAGCAGCACGGGAGGGATTCCTTTCTTT
TRBJ1-4 . . TRBV14 CASSQAKGHEKLFF TGTGCCAGCAGCCAAGCAAAGGGGCATGAAAAACTGTTTTTT
TRBJ2-3 TRBD2 . TRBV5-1 CASSLVLAGGADTQYF TGCGCCAGCAGCTTGGTCTTAGCGGGAGGGGCAGATACGCAGTATTTT
TRBJ1-4 TRBD1 . TRBV6-1 CASSEAYRGTNEKLFF TGTGCCAGCAGTGAAGCTTACAGGGGAACTAATGAAAAACTGTTTTTT
TRBJ2-3 . once TRBV28 CASSFQGMGTDTQYF TGTGCCAGCAGTTTCCAGGGGATGGGCACAGATACGCAGTATTTT
TRBJ2-7 . . TRBV9 CASSVGGVSYEQYF TGTGCCAGCAGCGTAGGGGGGGTCTCCTACGAGCAGTACTTC
TRBJ1-1 . . TRBV4-2 CASSQGQFMNTEAFF TGTGCCAGCAGCCAAGGACAGTTCATGAACACTGAAGCTTTCTTT
TRBJ1-2 . once TRBV5-8 CASSLVGQGLNYGYTF TGTGCCAGCAGCTTGGTAGGGCAGGGCTTGAACTATGGCTACACCTTC
TRBJ2-5 TRBD2 once TRBV3-1/TRBV3-2 CASSQMGLADRETQYF TGTGCCAGCAGCCAGATGGGACTAGCGGACCGGGAGACCCAGTACTTC
TRBJ1-1 . . TRBV6-5 CASSYSYLTNTEAFF TGTGCCAGCAGTTACTCGTACCTAACGAACACTGAAGCTTTCTTT
TRBJ2-7 TRBD1 . TRBV28 CASRPTGGSYEQYF TGTGCCAGCAGGCCTACAGGGGGCTCCTACGAGCAGTACTTC
TRBJ2-3 . . TRBV7-3 CASSLDTDTQYF TGTGCCAGCAGCCTAGACACAGATACGCAGTATTTT
TRBJ2-5 TRBD2 . TRBV7-2 CASSLIASGRETQYF TGTGCCAGCAGCTTAATTGCTAGCGGGAGAGAGACCCAGTACTTC
TRBJ2-5 . once TRBV29-1 CSVAGLALSGTQYF TGCAGCGTGGCGGGTCTAGCGTTATCAGGGACCCAGTACTTC
TRBJ2-7 TRBD1 . TRBV7-2 CASSLERGLDGEQYF TGTGCCAGCAGCTTAGAAAGGGGGCTCGATGGCGAGCAGTACTTC
TRBJ2-7 . . TRBV7-2 CASSLFSAFTRSGPEQYF TGTGCCAGCAGCTTATTCTCGGCATTTACTAGATCCGGCCCGGAGCAGTACTTC
TRBJ2-7 . . TRBV20-1 CSARNSYEQYF TGCAGTGCTAGAAATAGTTACGAGCAGTACTTC
TRBJ2-1 TRBD2 . TRBV5-8 CASSLKTSGRVPSYNEQFF TGTGCCAGCAGCTTAAAGACTAGCGGGAGGGTCCCCTCCTACAATGAGCAGTTCTTC
TRBJ2-3 TRBD2 . TRBV7-9 CASSFSSTAGPDTQYF TGTGCCAGCAGTTTCTCGTCGACAGCGGGACCAGATACGCAGTATTTT
TRBJ2-1 TRBD2 few TRBV2 CASSEVPETSGRINEQFF TGTGCCAGCAGTGAAGTTCCCGAGACTAGCGGGAGGATCAATGAGCAGTTCTTC
TRBJ1-2 . . TRBV28 CASRSSRGSYGYTF TGTGCCAGCAGATCGAGCAGGGGAAGCTATGGCTACACCTTC
TRBJ1-1 . . TRBV7-5 CDASGSNTEAFF TGTGACGCGTCAGGGTCGAACACTGAAGCTTTCTTT
TRBJ1-1 . . TRBV4-3 CASSQGQNTEAFF TGCGCCAGCAGCCAAGGTCAGAACACTGAAGCTTTCTTT
TRBJ2-1 TRBD2 . TRBV19 CASSISGTRIYNEQFF TGTGCCAGTAGTATTAGCGGGACTAGAATCTACAATGAGCAGTTCTTC
TRBJ2-1 . . TRBV7-2 CASSLEVAGNEQFF TGTGCCAGCAGCTTAGAGGTAGCTGGCAATGAGCAGTTCTTC
TRBJ1-1 TRBD1 . TRBV9 CASAAGQAGTEAFF TGTGCCAGCGCCGCCGGACAGGCAGGCACTGAAGCTTTCTTT
TRBJ1-2 TRBD1 . TRBV2 CASSFMGQGDYGYTF TGTGCCAGCAGCTTTATGGGACAGGGAGACTATGGCTACACCTTC
TRBJ2-5 . . TRBV19 CASSSRQETQYF TGTGCCAGTAGTTCTCGCCAAGAGACCCAGTACTTC
TRBJ2-5 . . TRBV5-1 CASTTGTSQETQYF TGCGCCAGTACCACCGGGACTTCACAAGAGACCCAGTACTTC
TRBJ1-3 . . TRBV5-1 CASSLEGSGNTIYF TGCGCCAGCAGCTTGGAAGGGAGCGGAAACACCATATATTTT
TRBJ1-3 TRBD1 . TRBV5-4 CASSFRGPGNTIYF TGTGCCAGCAGCTTCAGGGGGCCTGGAAACACCATATATTTT
TRBJ1-2 TRBD1 once TRBV19 CASSGNRGSYGYTF TGTGCCAGTAGTGGCAACAGGGGAAGCTATGGCTACACCTTC
TRBJ1-2 . few TRBV21-1 CASSKLLDRGSFRIYGYTF TGTGCCAGCAGCAAGCTTTTAGACAGGGGTAGTTTTAGGATTTATGGCTACACCTTC
TRBJ2-6 . . TRBV6-2/TRBV6-3 CASSYQDYSGANVLTF TGTGCCAGCAGTTACCAGGACTACTCTGGGGCCAACGTCCTGACTTTC
TRBJ2-3 . . TRBV5-1 CASSLGGTEDTQYF TGCGCCAGCAGCTTGGGAGGGACTGAAGATACGCAGTATTTT
TRBJ1-5 . . TRBV18 CASSPDGDQPQHF TGTGCCAGCTCACCAGACGGAGATCAGCCCCAGCATTTT
TRBJ1-1 . once TRBV25-1 CASSGQANTEAFF TGTGCCAGCAGTGGTCAGGCGAACACTGAAGCTTTCTTT
TRBJ2-7 . . TRBV5-4 CASSRTGDHARGEQYF TGTGCCAGCAGCCGGACTGGCGATCACGCGCGGGGCGAGCAGTACTTC
TRBJ2-3 . . TRBV18 CASGRRGDTQYF TGTGCCAGCGGACGGAGGGGAGATACGCAGTATTTT
TRBJ1-6 . . TRBV7-2 CASSLQTGNSPLHF TGTGCCAGCAGCTTACAAACAGGGAATTCACCCCTCCACTTT
TRBJ2-2 . . TRBV12-5 CATQRGSGTGELFF TGTGCTACTCAAAGGGGCTCGGGCACCGGGGAGCTGTTTTTT